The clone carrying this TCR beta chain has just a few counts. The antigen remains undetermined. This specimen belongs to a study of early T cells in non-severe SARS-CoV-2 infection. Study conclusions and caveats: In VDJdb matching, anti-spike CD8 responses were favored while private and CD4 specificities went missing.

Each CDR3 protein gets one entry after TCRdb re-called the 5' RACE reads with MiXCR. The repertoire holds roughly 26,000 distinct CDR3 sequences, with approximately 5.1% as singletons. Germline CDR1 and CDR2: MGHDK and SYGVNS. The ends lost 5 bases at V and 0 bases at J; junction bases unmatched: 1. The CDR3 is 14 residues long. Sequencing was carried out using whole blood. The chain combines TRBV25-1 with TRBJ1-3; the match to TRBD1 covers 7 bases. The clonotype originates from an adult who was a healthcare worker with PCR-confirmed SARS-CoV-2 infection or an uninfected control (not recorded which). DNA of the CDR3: TGTGCCAGCAGTTGGACAGGCTCTGGAAACACCATATATTTT. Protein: CASSWTGSGNTIYF.